The 31 T cell receptor beta chains below were found in one sample sequenced in a study of neurological immune-mediated disorders. TCRdb processed the 5' RACE reads anew with MiXCR; each CDR3 protein has one entry. The table lists approximately 130,000 distinct CDR3 sequences, approximately 3.2% of them singletons. The sample was PBMCs. The source of these receptors is a woman aged 25 to 39 with multiple sclerosis.

This clonotype was counted at least ten times. V usage is TRBV7-6 and J usage is TRBJ1-1; D unclear. CDR1 is SGHVS, CDR2 FNYEAQ, per germline. This CDR3 has 15 amino acids. The V gene lost 0 bases and the J gene lost 5 bases, with 13 bases spanning the gap. The CDR3 spells CASSLALIARTEAFF. In nucleotides, the CDR3 is TGTGCCAGCAGCTTAGCGCTAATTGCGCGGACTGAAGCTTTCTTT.

This clonotype was detected a few times. The rearrangement uses TRBV20-1 and TRBJ2-3; D gene unclear. The V end was cut by 1 base, the J end by 2 bases, with 7 bases between. Germline V gene lookup returns CDR1 DFQATT and CDR2 SNEGSKA (reference sequence). CDR3 length: 13 amino acids. The CDR3 protein is CSARGLSTDTQYF. Here the CDR3 DNA reads TGCAGTGCTAGAGGACTGTCCACAGATACGCAGTATTTT.

This clonotype was seen at least ten times. The gene calls are TRBV5-1 and TRBJ2-2; D assignment may be TRBD1 or TRBD2 (5 bases each). The V and J ends lost 4 bases and 2 bases respectively, with 12 bases between them. CDR1 and CDR2 from the germline V gene are SGHRS and YFSETQ. The CDR3 is 15 amino acids. The CDR3 protein is CASSPGATNTGELFF. The CDR3 DNA reads as TGCGCCAGCAGCCCCGGGGCGACTAACACCGGGGAGCTGTTTTTT.

This clonotype was detected ten times or more. The chain carries TRBV4-3 and TRBJ2-7; TRBD1 is a possible D gene (7 bases). This CDR3 region has 14 residues. Trimming shortened V by 0 bases and J by 4 bases, and 10 bases separated the two germline ends. Germline CDR1 LGHNA, CDR2 YSLEER. CDR3 nucleotides: TGCGCCAGCAGCCAAGACAGGGGGGAGTACGAGCAGTACTTC. It translates to CASSQDRGEYEQYF.

This clonotype occurred many times. V and J are TRBV29-1 and TRBJ1-5; the D is unclear. The germline V and J ends were trimmed by 4 bases and 0 bases, with 7 bases remaining between them. The germline V gene encodes CDR1 SQVTM and CDR2 ANQGSEA. The CDR3 contains 13 residues. CDR3 nucleotides: TGCAGCGTTGCAGATTATAGCAATCAGCCCCAGCATTTT. Translation gives CSVADYSNQPQHF.

This clonotype appeared many times. J is TRBJ2-1 and V is TRBV9; TRBD1 or TRBD2 may be the D gene (5 bases each). Germline V gene sequence: CDR1 SGDLS, CDR2 YYNGEE. V shed 7 bases and J shed 0 bases, with 11 bases lying between them. This CDR3 is built from 14 residues. The CDR3 loop reads CASGGPSSYNEQFF. The CDR3, as DNA: TGTGCCAGCGGGGGTCCCAGCTCCTACAATGAGCAGTTCTTC.

This clonotype was counted only a few times. This chain links TRBV5-1 with TRBJ1-1; D gene unclear. Per germline, CDR1 SGHRS and CDR2 YFSETQ. The ends were cut back, 4 bases at V and 0 bases at J, with 10 bases in the middle. CDR3 length: 14 residues. The CDR3 spells CASSLGKLNTEAFF. The DNA for the CDR3 is TGCGCCAGCAGCCTGGGAAAGCTGAACACTGAAGCTTTCTTT.

This clonotype was recorded many times. The gene calls are TRBV20-1 and TRBJ2-2; 7 bases are a match to TRBD2. The J segment lost 4 bases and the V segment lost 3 bases, leaving 11 bases of the junction unmatched. Germline V gene lookup returns CDR1 DFQATT and CDR2 SNEGSKA (reference sequence). The CDR3 extends over 16 amino acids. CDR3 sequence reads: CSASPYGGLATGELFF. The CDR3 nucleotides are TGCAGTGCTAGTCCGTACGGGGGGTTGGCCACCGGGGAGCTGTTTTTT.

This clonotype has at least ten counts. The CDR3 region has the DNA TGTGCCAGCAGCACGACGGGACAGATTTGGGGGGGCTACACCTTC. This translates into CASSTTGQIWGGYTF. The chain couples TRBV7-2 to TRBJ1-2, with 7 bases aligning to TRBD1. CDR1 is SGHTA, CDR2 FQGNSA, per germline. CDR3 length: 15 residues. The junction had 14 bases not matched to a gene; V was cut back by 5 bases and J by 8 bases. The complete variable domain, with remaining parts taken from reference TRBV7-2 and TRBJ1-2, reads GAGVSQSPSNKVTEKGKDVELRCDPISGHTALYWYRQSLGQGLEFLIYFQGNSAPDKSGLPSDRFSAERTGGSVSTLTIQRTQQEDSAVYLCASSTTGQIWGGYTFGSGTRLTVV.

This clonotype was counted ten times or more. The V call is TRBV12-3 or TRBV12-4, the J call TRBJ2-5; D might be TRBD1 (6 bases). Trimming took 4 bases from V and 2 from J, leaving 14 bases between them. The CDR3 extends over 15 amino acids. This CDR3 reads CASSSPGVPQETQYF. CDR3 bases: TGTGCCAGCAGTTCGCCAGGGGTCCCACAAGAGACCCAGTACTTC.

This clonotype was seen at least ten times. V usage is TRBV7-8 and J usage is TRBJ1-1; D gene unclear. The V gene's germline CDR1 is SGHVS and CDR2 FQNEAQ. V lost 4 bases and J lost 1, with 13 bases in between. The CDR3 length is 15 residues. DNA of the CDR3: TGTGCCAGCAGCTCCCTTGAGGGCCGGAACACTGAAGCTTTCTTT. Encoded protein: CASSSLEGRNTEAFF.

Ten or more counts support this clonotype. The V call is TRBV7-2, the J call TRBJ2-5, with a tentative D call TRBD1 (6 bases). V was cut by 2 bases and J by 5 bases, with 9 bases left in between. This CDR3 spans 13 amino acids. CDR1 is SGHTA, CDR2 FQGNSA, per germline. The CDR3, as DNA: TGTGCCAGCAGCTTATATAGGGGGGAGACCCAGTACTTC. Amino acid sequence: CASSLYRGETQYF.

This clonotype turned up a few times. The chain has TRBV7-2 and TRBJ1-3; no clear D gene. Germline CDR1 SGHTA, CDR2 FQGNSA. The V end was cut by 4 bases, the J end by 1 base, with 14 bases between. The CDR3 has 16 residues. The CDR3: CASSSRALESGNTIYF. The CDR3 nucleotides read TGTGCCAGCAGCTCTAGAGCCTTGGAGTCTGGAAACACCATATATTTT.

This clonotype came up many times. The gene calls are TRBV7-9 and TRBJ1-2; D uncertain. Per germline, CDR1 SEHNR and CDR2 FQNEAQ (reference sequence). The CDR3 extends over 12 amino acids. Trimming pared 1 base from V and 4 bases from J, leaving 4 bases between. DNA for the CDR3: TGTGCCAGCAGCTTAGGCGGCTATGGCTACACCTTC. Translating it yields CASSLGGYGYTF.

This clonotype has at least ten counts. This chain connects TRBV6-2 or TRBV6-3 to TRBJ1-1; D not certain. This CDR3 is 13 amino acids long. The germline V and J ends were trimmed by 8 bases and 1 base, with 11 bases remaining between them. The germline CDR1 and CDR2 sequences are MNHEY and SVGEGT. The CDR3 DNA follows: TGTGCCAGCCTGGTAGTAGGGAACACTGAAGCTTTCTTT. This codes for CASLVVGNTEAFF.

This clonotype was observed a handful of times. Mismatch with germline at one junction end may stem from a read error. The chain carries TRBV19 and TRBJ1-2; D possibly corresponds to TRBD1 (5 bases). The CDR3 has 15 amino acids. Per the germline V gene, CDR1 is LNHDA and CDR2 is SQIVND (reference sequence). The chain's CDR3 is CACSIPAGANYGYTF. DNA for the CDR3: TGTGCCTGTAGTATCCCCGCGGGGGCTAACTATGGCTACACCTTC.

This chain connects TRBV2 to TRBJ1-1, with 7 bases that match TRBD1. Per germline, CDR1 SNHLY and CDR2 FYNNEI. The trim removed 6 bases at V and 6 bases at J, leaving 7 bases unmatched. There are 13 residues in the CDR3. CDR3 sequence reads: CASRTGNYAEAFF. DNA for the CDR3: TGTGCCAGCAGGACAGGGAACTATGCTGAAGCTTTCTTT.

This clonotype was detected ten times or more. The V call is TRBV7-6, the J call TRBJ2-1; D gene uncertain. The CDR3 is 13 amino acids. Germline CDR1 and CDR2: SGHVS and FNYEAQ. V was pared by 0 bases and J by 11 bases, with 11 bases between. CDR3 loop: CASSLAQAHQQFF. DNA of the CDR3: TGTGCCAGCAGCTTAGCGCAAGCCCACCAGCAGTTCTTC.

This clonotype was detected ten times or more. The chain employs TRBV20-1 and TRBJ2-3, with 9 bases identical to TRBD2. Trimming took 3 bases from V and 4 from J; bases not matched to a gene: 8. The CDR3 is 15 amino acids. Germline V CDR1 and CDR2: DFQATT, SNEGSKA (reference sequence). The CDR3 spells CSASPTSGGADTQYF. CDR3 DNA sequence: TGCAGTGCTAGCCCGACTAGCGGAGGGGCAGATACGCAGTATTTT.

This clonotype showed up many times. This sequence joins TRBV4-1 and TRBJ2-1; 7 positions agree with TRBD2. J lost 4 bases, V lost 9 bases, and 6 bases had no gene match. CDR3 length: 13 amino acids. Looked up from germline, CDR1 is MGHRA and CDR2 is YSYEKL. CDR3 DNA sequence: TGCGCCAGTTCTAGCGGAGGATACAATGAGCAGTTCTTC. This gives the protein CASSSGGYNEQFF.

This clonotype was observed at least ten times. V is TRBV19 and J is TRBJ1-5; D is possibly TRBD1 (6 bases). The CDR3 is 17 amino acids. V lost 4 bases, J lost 2 bases, and 18 bases lay in between. Germline V gives CDR1 LNHDA, CDR2 SQIVND (reference sequence). DNA for the CDR3: TGTGCCAGTAGTACCCTTGGGGAGGGGGTCGGCAATCAGCCCCAGCATTTT. Encoded protein: CASSTLGEGVGNQPQHF.

This clonotype was found many times. The chain combines TRBV12-3 or TRBV12-4 with TRBJ1-2; a possible D gene is TRBD1 (5 bases). This CDR3 is built from 13 residues. The V end lost 8 bases, the J end lost 9 bases, and 19 bases lay between the germline ends. This chain's CDR3 is CASYLMGVARYTF. As DNA, the CDR3 is TGTGCCAGCTATCTAATGGGGGTGGCCCGCTACACCTTC.

This clonotype appeared many times. The V and J genes are TRBV7-6 and TRBJ2-5; the match to TRBD1 covers 9 bases. This CDR3 has 16 residues. CDR1 and CDR2 from the germline V gene are SGHVS and FNYEAQ. With 1 base clipped from V and 5 bases from J, the junction kept 8 bases outside the gene matches. CDR3 protein: CASSLELQGAWETQYF. The CDR3 DNA follows: TGTGCCAGCAGCTTAGAACTACAGGGGGCCTGGGAGACCCAGTACTTC.

This clonotype was detected many times. This chain uses TRBV10-3 with TRBJ2-3; TRBD2 agrees at 8 bases. Germline V lookup: CDR1 ENHRY, CDR2 SYGVKD. CDR3 length: 16 amino acids. V was pared by 2 bases and J by 5 bases, with 9 bases of the junction left unmatched. The CDR3 sequence: CAISEGEAGGQDTQYF. The CDR3 DNA follows: TGTGCCATCAGTGAGGGAGAGGCGGGGGGTCAAGATACGCAGTATTTT.

This clonotype occurred many times. J is TRBJ2-3 and V is TRBV29-1; D not certain. Germline V CDR1 and CDR2: SQVTM, ANQGSEA. The V end lost 6 bases, the J end lost 2 bases, and 3 bases lay between the germline ends. The CDR3 length is 10 residues. CDR3 loop: CSVVTDTQYF. CDR3 DNA sequence: TGCAGCGTAGTCACAGATACGCAGTATTTT.

This clonotype has a count of ten or more. The chain joins TRBV4-1 to TRBJ1-3; tentatively, D is TRBD1 (6 bases). Trimming removed 3 bases at V and 0 bases at J, with 12 bases between. Germline V gene data show CDR1 as MGHRA and CDR2 as YSYEKL. There are 16 residues in the CDR3. The CDR3 nucleotides read TGCGCCAGCAGCCAGAACAGGGTCCTCTCTGGAAACACCATATATTTT. Its translation is CASSQNRVLSGNTIYF.

V and J are TRBV7-6 and TRBJ2-1; 7 bases match TRBD1. There are 16 residues in the CDR3. With 1 base clipped from V and 4 bases from J, the junction kept 7 bases outside the gene matches. CDR1 and CDR2 (germline): SGHVS, FNYEAQ. In DNA, the CDR3 is TGTGCCAGCAGCTTAGAGCCCAGGGGGACGTACAATGAGCAGTTCTTC. Its translation: CASSLEPRGTYNEQFF.

This chain joins TRBV5-1 and TRBJ2-1, with 12 bases fitting TRBD1. Per germline, CDR1 SGHRS and CDR2 YFSETQ. The length of the CDR3 is 15 residues. The ends lost 3 bases at V and 9 bases at J; junction bases unmatched: 7. This CDR3 is CASSWAGQGAGEQFF. CDR3 DNA: TGCGCCAGCAGCTGGGCGGGACAGGGGGCCGGTGAGCAGTTCTTC.

The V and J genes are TRBV10-2 and TRBJ1-5; D unclear. Germline V gives CDR1 WSHSY, CDR2 SAAADI. This CDR3 contains 12 residues. The V end was cut by 1 base, the J end by 9 bases, with 7 bases between. The CDR3 nucleotides read TGCGCCAGCAGTGAGTTCCTCTGGCCCCAGCATTTT. Protein: CASSEFLWPQHF.

This clonotype was counted ten times or more. The V call is TRBV11-2, the J call TRBJ2-1; D is uncertain. The CDR3 spans 17 residues. Looked up from germline, CDR1 is SGHAT and CDR2 is FQNNGV. The ends were cut back, 5 bases at V and 0 bases at J, with 17 bases in the middle. CDR3 sequence: CASSLISGTSSYNEQFF. Here the CDR3 DNA reads TGTGCCAGCAGCCTAATCTCGGGTACCAGCTCCTACAATGAGCAGTTCTTC.

At least ten counts were recorded for this clonotype. The chain combines TRBV12-3 or TRBV12-4 with TRBJ2-1, with D possibly matching TRBD1 (6 bases). This CDR3 has 15 residues. V shed 2 bases and J shed 3 bases, with 11 bases lying between them. Here the CDR3 reads CASSLSPTGYNEQFF. In DNA form, the CDR3 reads TGTGCCAGCAGTTTATCCCCGACAGGCTACAATGAGCAGTTCTTC.